The 31 T cell receptor beta chains presented below share a single source sample, sequenced in a study of blood T cell repertoires in COVID-19. TCRdb keeps only in-frame clones here, not all; method: immunoSEQ multiplex PCR. The profile shows about 190,000 clones, around 91% of them singletons. Sequencing was carried out using peripheral blood. These receptors all come from a man in his forties or fifties with acute or convalescent COVID-19.

This chain connects TRBV27 to TRBJ2-7; 8 bases map to TRBD1. The V gene's germline CDR1 is MNHEY and CDR2 SMNVEV (reference sequence). V lost 3 bases to trimming and J lost 4 bases; unmatched junction nucleotides: 8. The CDR3 runs to 15 residues. The CDR3 DNA is TGTGCCAGCAGTTTCCGGCGGCAGGGGGCTTACGAGCAGTACTTC. Amino acids: CASSFRRQGAYEQYF.

The rearrangement joins TRBV2 to TRBJ1-5; 7 bases agree with TRBD1. Per the germline V gene, CDR1 is SNHLY and CDR2 is FYNNEI. There are 15 residues in the CDR3. J lost 1 base, V lost 6 bases, and 6 bases had no gene match. DNA of the CDR3: TGTGCCAGCAGGGCAGGGGGTGTGAGCAATCAGCCCCAGCATTTT. Amino acids: CASRAGGVSNQPQHF.

As for this clone: The junction differs from germline at one of its ends, possibly a read error. The chain combines TRBV29-1 with TRBJ2-1; maybe TRBD1 (5 bases). The CDR3 covers 14 residues. The germline gives CDR1 SQVTM, CDR2 ANQGSEA. Here the CDR3 reads CSVEAQGTYNEQFF. The CDR3 DNA reads as TGCAGCGTCGAAGCCCAGGGAACCTACAATGAGCAGTTCTTC.

The gene calls are TRBV4-1 and TRBJ1-1, with D unclear. V shed 4 bases and J shed 8 bases, with 17 bases lying between them. Per the germline V gene, CDR1 is MGHRA and CDR2 is YSYEKL. The CDR3 loop spans 14 amino acids. CDR3 sequence (DNA): TGCGCCAGCAGCCCTCTAGCTGGGTCCATCGAAGCTTTCTTT. Its protein product is CASSPLAGSIEAFF.

CDR3 region: CASSGIGAGTGELFF. The CDR3, as DNA: TGTGCCAGCAGTGGCATCGGCGCAGGAACCGGGGAGCTGTTTTTT. This rearrangement joins TRBV9 to TRBJ2-2; no clear D gene. Trimming took off 5 bases at V and 5 bases at J, with 16 bases between the two ends. CDR3 length: 15 residues. Per germline, CDR1 SGDLS and CDR2 YYNGEE.

V gene TRBV21-1 combines with J gene TRBJ2-3; TRBD2, the table's D call, was not compared with the DNA. TRBV21-1 is a listed pseudogene. This CDR3 has 17 amino acids. The CDR3 loop reads CASSNSRSSGFTDTQYF. CDR3 nucleotide sequence: TGTGCCAGCAGCAACTCCCGGTCTAGCGGGTTCACAGATACGCAGTATTTT.

The rearrangement uses TRBV7-3 and TRBJ1-4; tentative D call: TRBD1 (6 bases). CDR1 and CDR2 from the germline V gene are SGHTA and FQGTGA. The ends were cut back, 2 bases at V and 3 bases at J, with 7 bases in the middle. The CDR3 spans 14 residues. The CDR3 loop reads CASSLQGSNEKLFF. The DNA of the CDR3 is TGTGCCAGCAGCTTACAGGGGTCTAATGAAAAACTGTTTTTT.

This chain links TRBV28 with TRBJ1-2, with 9 bases matching TRBD1. CDR3 length equals 15 residues. V dropped 4 bases and J dropped 2; count of bases not matched to a gene: 5. Germline lookup yields CDR1 MDHEN and CDR2 SYDVKM. For the CDR3, the DNA is TGTGCCAGCAGTTCAATCGGACAGGGGAACTATGGCTACACCTTC. This encodes CASSSIGQGNYGYTF.

The rearrangement links TRBV28 to TRBJ2-6; no firm D call. The V end was cut by 5 bases, the J end by 0 bases, with 14 bases between. Germline CDR1 MDHEN, CDR2 SYDVKM. The CDR3 spans 17 residues. In DNA form, the CDR3 reads TGTGCCAGCAGTGTACTCTTCGCCGGCTCTGGGGCCAACGTCCTGACTTTC. Its protein product is CASSVLFAGSGANVLTF.

The J gene is TRBJ1-1, the V gene TRBV6-5; 7 nucleotides match TRBD1. This CDR3 spans 13 amino acids. In germline, CDR1 is MNHEY, CDR2 SVGAGI. After removal of 5 bases from V and 10 bases from J, the junction contained 10 bases not matched to a gene. The chain's CDR3 is CASSQTGADGAFF. CDR3 in DNA: TGTGCCAGCAGTCAAACAGGGGCGGATGGAGCTTTCTTT.

This CDR3 is CASSRTGALLSTEAFF. The CDR3 DNA follows: TGCGCCAGCAGTCGCACAGGGGCTCTTTTAAGTACTGAAGCTTTCTTT. The V gene is TRBV5-1, the J gene TRBJ1-1, with TRBD1 matching over 7 bases. The CDR3 sequence is 16 residues long. V shed 5 bases and J 5 bases; nucleotides not matched to a gene: 15. Germline V gene lookup returns CDR1 SGHRS and CDR2 YFSETQ.

V usage is TRBV28 and J usage is TRBJ1-1; 12 nucleotides match TRBD1. Per the germline V gene, CDR1 is MDHEN and CDR2 is SYDVKM. The trim removed 10 bases at V and 9 bases at J, leaving 18 bases unmatched. This CDR3 contains 16 residues. Here the CDR3 DNA reads TGTGCCATTAAAGGAGTATTCGGGACAGGGGGCGCGAAAGCTTTCTTT. Translating it yields CAIKGVFGTGGAKAFF. The whole variable domain, remainder taken from reference TRBV28 and TRBJ1-1, is DVKVTQSSRYLVKRTGEKVFLECVQDMDHENMFWYRQDPGLGLRLIYFSYDVKMKEKGDIPEGYSVSREKKERFSLILESASTNQTSMYLCAIKGVFGTGGAKAFFGQGTRLTVV.

V is TRBV9 and J is TRBJ2-7; maybe TRBD2 (5 bases). V lost 0 bases and J 4 bases, leaving 14 bases between the germline ends. Germline CDR1 SGDLS, CDR2 YYNGEE. This CDR3 has 15 residues. The CDR3 coding sequence is TGTGCCAGCAGCGTAGCGGGAACCCCTATTTACGAGCAGTACTTC. Protein: CASSVAGTPIYEQYF.

The rearrangement uses TRBV2 and TRBJ2-7; TRBD2 matches at 10 bases. CDR1 and CDR2 (germline): SNHLY, FYNNEI. V lost 6 bases, J lost 4 bases, and 6 bases stayed unmatched. The CDR3 covers 14 residues. DNA of the CDR3: TGTGCCAGCAGGGAGACTAGCGGGCTATACGAGCAGTACTTC. It translates to CASRETSGLYEQYF.

The gene calls are TRBV5-8 and TRBJ1-6; 7 bases map to TRBD1. The germline V gene has CDR1 SGHTS and CDR2 YDEGEE. V shed 3 bases and J 9 bases; nucleotides not matched to a gene: 6. The CDR3 totals 14 residues. CDR3 in DNA: TGTGCCAGCAGCTATCAGGGGGAGATTTCACCCCTCCACTTT. Amino acid sequence: CASSYQGEISPLHF.

This clone was seen just once. The chain has TRBV7-2 and TRBJ1-4, with 8 bases lining up with TRBD1. The CDR3 spans 14 residues. V trimming: 5 bases; J trimming: 10 bases; junction bases outside the gene matches: 9. Germline CDR1 is SGHTA and CDR2 is FQGNSA. The CDR3 loop reads CASSLQGGGGKLFF. CDR3 bases: TGTGCCAGCAGCCTACAGGGGGGAGGTGGAAAACTGTTTTTT.

This chain joins TRBV6-5 and TRBJ2-5; weak D call: TRBD2 (6 bases). Deletions cut 7 bases from V and 4 bases from J, with 13 bases between. The CDR3 is made up of 13 amino acids. Germline V gives CDR1 MNHEY, CDR2 SVGAGI. The DNA for the CDR3 is TGTGCCAGCACCCCCCGGGGGAGAGAGACCCAGTACTTC. This sequence encodes CASTPRGRETQYF.

The rearrangement uses TRBV18 and TRBJ2-1; perhaps TRBD1 as D (6 bases). CDR1 is KGHSH, CDR2 LQKENI, per germline. Trimming cost V 6 bases and J 4 bases, with 10 bases left between them. This CDR3 region has 13 residues. The DNA of the CDR3 is TGTGCCAGCTCCCGGGACATATACAATGAGCAGTTCTTC. Its translation: CASSRDIYNEQFF. Full variable domain (remainder filled in from reference TRBV18 and TRBJ2-1): NAGVMQNPRHLVRRRGQEARLRCSPMKGHSHVYWYRQLPEEGLKFMVYLQKENIIDESGMPKERFSAEFPKEGPSILRIQQVVRGDSAAYFCASSRDIYNEQFFGPGTRLTVL.

This clone turned up a few times. The chain couples TRBV7-3 to TRBJ2-7; TRBD1 aligns across 9 bases. Trimming took 6 bases from V and 5 from J; bases not matched to a gene: 11. Germline lookup yields CDR1 SGHTA and CDR2 FQGTGA. This CDR3 comprises 15 residues. CDR3 in DNA: TGTGCCAGCAGTCTAAGGGGACAGGGATTCCACGAGCAGTACTTC. This codes for CASSLRGQGFHEQYF.

The J gene is TRBJ2-2, the V gene TRBV6-6, with 13 bases lining up with TRBD2. Looked up from germline, CDR1 is MNHNY and CDR2 is SVGAGI (reference sequence). This CDR3 is built from 18 residues. V lost 5 bases, J lost 5 bases, and 11 bases stayed unmatched. This CDR3 reads CASSRTGLAGRWTGELFF. CDR3 in DNA: TGTGCCAGCAGTCGAACGGGACTAGCGGGAAGATGGACCGGGGAGCTGTTTTTT.

The chain couples TRBV7-2 to TRBJ1-6, with 10 nucleotides matching TRBD1. J gave up 0 bases and V 3 bases, and 8 bases lay outside the gene matches. Germline CDR1 SGHTA, CDR2 FQGNSA. The CDR3 runs 19 residues. CDR3 DNA sequence: TGTGCCAGCAGCTTGGGGGGACAGGGGACGGGCTCCTATAATTCACCCCTCCACTTT. This translates into CASSLGGQGTGSYNSPLHF.

The V call is TRBV5-5, the J call TRBJ2-5, with 7 bases aligning to TRBD1. Germline values: CDR1 SGHKS, CDR2 YYEKEE (reference sequence). This CDR3 spans 14 amino acids. J was trimmed by 1 base and V by 4 bases; bases with no gene match: 4. The CDR3 sequence is CASSPGQSQETQYF. CDR3 coding DNA: TGTGCCAGCAGCCCGGGACAGAGCCAAGAGACCCAGTACTTC.

The CDR3 region is CASRPAGEGYTF. In DNA, the CDR3 is TGTGCCAGCCGACCCGCGGGAGAAGGCTACACCTTC. The J gene is TRBJ1-2, the V gene TRBV6-5; D gene ambiguous. The CDR3 covers 12 residues. Germline assignment: CDR1 MNHEY and CDR2 SVGAGI. The V end was cut by 8 bases, the J end by 8 bases, with 15 bases between.

The CDR3 nucleotides read TGTGCCAGCAGCGGTGGGACAGGGGGAAATAATCAGCCCCAGCATTTT. Translating gives CASSGGTGGNNQPQHF. This chain connects TRBV9 to TRBJ1-5, with 11 bases aligning to TRBD1. CDR1 and CDR2 (germline): SGDLS, YYNGEE. The CDR3 extends over 16 amino acids. The V and J ends lost 3 bases and 4 bases, in that order; junction bases with no gene match: 6.

The chain employs TRBV4-2 and TRBJ2-1; TRBD1 aligns across 10 bases. This CDR3 spans 13 amino acids. J lost 8 bases, V lost 8 bases, and 6 bases had no gene match. In germline, CDR1 is LGHNA, CDR2 YNFKEQ. CDR3 sequence reads: CASRDRGSDEQFF. The CDR3 DNA reads as TGTGCCAGCCGGGACAGGGGCAGTGATGAGCAGTTCTTC.

The genes are TRBV11-2 and TRBJ1-2, with 8 nucleotides matching TRBD1. Germline CDR1 reads SGHAT; CDR2 reads FQNNGV. There are 13 residues in the CDR3. The ends lost 5 bases at V and 3 bases at J; junction bases unmatched: 2. The CDR3 DNA reads TGTGCCAGCAGCCCGGGACAGGACTATGGCTACACCTTC. Protein sequence: CASSPGQDYGYTF.

The sample holds one count of this clone. The chain recombines TRBV5-1 with TRBJ2-2; tentative D call: TRBD2 (5 bases). This CDR3 comprises 15 residues. The germline CDR1 and CDR2 sequences are SGHRS and YFSETQ. V lost 6 bases and J lost 2, with 14 bases in between. The CDR3 region is CASTTRRPNTGELFF. The CDR3 DNA is TGCGCCAGCACCACCCGGAGGCCCAACACCGGGGAGCTGTTTTTT.

The genes are TRBV7-8 and TRBJ2-3, with D possibly being TRBD2 (6 bases). CDR3 length equals 15 residues. V was shortened by 3 bases and J by 1 base, with 11 bases between the two germline ends. The germline V gene has CDR1 SGHVS and CDR2 FQNEAQ. The CDR3, as DNA: TGTGCCAGCAGCTTTCTGCGGGACCGCACAGATACGCAGTATTTT. This sequence encodes CASSFLRDRTDTQYF.

The J gene is TRBJ1-3, the V gene TRBV5-5; the D is unclear. This CDR3 comprises 16 residues. Germline loops: CDR1 SGHKS, CDR2 YYEKEE (reference sequence). V shed 1 base and J shed 0 bases, with 11 bases lying between them. The CDR3 region has the DNA TGTGCCAGCAGCTTGCGGCCACAGCTCTCTGGAAACACCATATATTTT. Its translation is CASSLRPQLSGNTIYF.

CDR3 nucleotide sequence: TGTGCCAGTAGTAGGGGACTAGGTGTGGGAGAGACCCAGTACTTC. This sequence encodes CASSRGLGVGETQYF. The chain is built from TRBV19 and TRBJ2-5, with 8 bases aligning to TRBD2. Germline lookup yields CDR1 LNHDA and CDR2 SQIVND (reference sequence). The CDR3 totals 15 residues. Trimming cost V 4 bases and J 4 bases; bases outside gene matches: 8.

The chain joins TRBV18 to TRBJ2-1, with D perhaps TRBD2 (6 bases). V shed 2 bases and J shed 6 bases, with 11 bases lying between them. Germline loops: CDR1 KGHSH, CDR2 LQKENI. CDR3 length equals 14 residues. CDR3 in amino acids: CASSPTGTLNEQFF. The CDR3 DNA reads as TGTGCCAGCTCACCAACCGGGACTCTCAATGAGCAGTTCTTC. Full variable domain (missing parts from reference TRBV18 and TRBJ2-1): NAGVMQNPRHLVRRRGQEARLRCSPMKGHSHVYWYRQLPEEGLKFMVYLQKENIIDESGMPKERFSAEFPKEGPSILRIQQVVRGDSAAYFCASSPTGTLNEQFFGPGTRLTVL.